The rows below give T cell receptor beta chains drawn from one sample of a study of tumor-infiltrating lymphocytes in primary liver carcinoma. TCRdb passed the multiplex PCR reads through MiXCR, listing each CDR3 protein once. The sample lists around 70,000 distinct CDR3 sequences; roughly three quarters were seen once. What was sequenced was liver tumor tissue from sampling region 4. The receptors stem from a middle-aged man with primary liver carcinoma and hepatitis B virus infection. CDR3s include the opening cysteine and the closing phenylalanine or tryptophan. The order of the fields is CDR3 protein, CDR3 DNA, D gene, V gene, J gene, clone size. The D gene is left open where the match is weak. Rows may omit the clone size; those that give it use once, few, many or a size class.

cdr3_aa: CASINSYEQYF
cdr3_nt: TGTGCCAGCATCAACAGCTACGAACAGTACTTC
d_call: NA
v_call: TRBV12-3/TRBV12-4
j_call: TRBJ2-7
clone_size: once

cdr3_aa: CASSWGKYEQYF
cdr3_nt: TGTGCCAGCAGCTGGGGGAAGTACGAGCAGTACTTC
d_call: NA
v_call: TRBV12-3/TRBV12-4
j_call: TRBJ2-7
clone_size: many

cdr3_aa: CGSSLEGPDTQYF
cdr3_nt: TGTGGTAGTAGCTTAGAGGGCCCAGATACGCAGTATTTT
d_call: NA
v_call: TRBV11-3
j_call: TRBJ2-3
clone_size: NA

cdr3_aa: CASKVAAFTNTQYF
cdr3_nt: TGTGCCAGCAAGGTGGCGGCTTTCACAAATACGCAGTATTTT
d_call: NA
v_call: TRBV28
j_call: TRBJ2-3
clone_size: NA

cdr3_aa: CASSLSTRSYLSNQPQHF
cdr3_nt: TGTGCCAGCAGTTTAAGTACCCGCTCCTACCTGAGCAATCAGCCCCAGCATTTT
d_call: NA
v_call: TRBV28
j_call: TRBJ1-5
clone_size: many

cdr3_aa: CASSQPGTGGPKTGELFF
cdr3_nt: TGTGCCAGCAGCCAACCAGGGACAGGGGGTCCGAAGACCGGGGAGCTGTTTTTT
d_call: TRBD1
v_call: TRBV4-2
j_call: TRBJ2-2
clone_size: NA

cdr3_aa: CASSLRAGGEDTQYF
cdr3_nt: TGTGCCAGCAGTTTGAGGGCGGGAGGCGAAGATACGCAGTATTTT
d_call: TRBD2
v_call: TRBV12-3/TRBV12-4
j_call: TRBJ2-3
clone_size: NA

cdr3_aa: CSVAEKETQYF
cdr3_nt: TGCAGCGTTGCCGAAAAAGAGACCCAGTACTTC
d_call: NA
v_call: TRBV29-1
j_call: TRBJ2-5
clone_size: many

cdr3_aa: CAGSWSGTAGNTTYF
cdr3_nt: TGTGCCGGCAGTTGGAGCGGGACAGCTGGAAACACCACATATTTT
d_call: TRBD1
v_call: TRBV6-6
j_call: TRBJ1-3
clone_size: NA

cdr3_aa: CAGSPFRIDQPQHF
cdr3_nt: TGTGCCGGCAGCCCCTTTCGGATTGATCAGCCCCAGCATTTT
d_call: NA
v_call: TRBV12-3/TRBV12-4
j_call: TRBJ1-5
clone_size: NA

cdr3_aa: CASSERVDTGDYGYIF
cdr3_nt: TGTGCCAGCAGTGAAAGGGTGGATACAGGGGATTATGGCTACATCTTC
d_call: TRBD1
v_call: TRBV6-1
j_call: TRBJ1-2
clone_size: NA

cdr3_aa: CTSQTGTGTYNEQFF
cdr3_nt: TGTACCAGCCAAACCGGGACAGGGACCTACAATGAGCAATTCTTC
d_call: TRBD1
v_call: TRBV6-1
j_call: TRBJ2-1
clone_size: NA

cdr3_aa: CASSLGLGGETQYF
cdr3_nt: TGCGCCAGCAGCTTGGGACTGGGGGGAGAGACCCAGTACTTC
d_call: NA
v_call: TRBV5-1
j_call: TRBJ2-5
clone_size: NA

cdr3_aa: CSVEDPGSTCNEQFF
cdr3_nt: TGCAGCGTTGAAGATCCCGGGAGCACCTGCAATGAGCAATTCTTC
d_call: NA
v_call: TRBV29-1
j_call: TRBJ2-1
clone_size: NA

cdr3_aa: CASKAGFIAGELFF
cdr3_nt: TGCGCCAGCAAAGCGGGATTTATTGCGGGGGAGCTGTTTTTT
d_call: TRBD2
v_call: TRBV5-1
j_call: TRBJ2-2
clone_size: NA

cdr3_aa: CASRTGGFNQPQHF
cdr3_nt: TGTGCCAGCAGGACAGGGGGCTTTAATCAGCCCCAGCATTTT
d_call: TRBD1
v_call: TRBV6-5
j_call: TRBJ1-5
clone_size: medium-sized

cdr3_aa: CASSLEALAGAGEPFF
cdr3_nt: TGTGCCAGCAGCTTAGAGGCGCTAGCGGGAGCCGGGGAGCCGTTTTTT
d_call: TRBD2
v_call: TRBV11-2
j_call: TRBJ2-2
clone_size: NA

cdr3_aa: CSTGTSYSYNEQFF
cdr3_nt: TGCAGCACCGGGACGTCCTACTCCTACAATGAGCAGTTCTTC
d_call: NA
v_call: TRBV29-1
j_call: TRBJ2-1
clone_size: many

cdr3_aa: CASSYSGRDSTDTQYF
cdr3_nt: TGCGCCAGCAGCTATAGCGGGAGGGATTCTACAGATACGCAGTATTTT
d_call: TRBD2
v_call: TRBV5-1
j_call: TRBJ2-3
clone_size: NA

cdr3_aa: CASSERSGPSYEQYF
cdr3_nt: TGTGCCAGCAGTGAAAGGAGCGGACCTTCCTACGAGCAGTACTTC
d_call: NA
v_call: TRBV6-1
j_call: TRBJ2-7
clone_size: many

cdr3_aa: CACSLDIGLAMCEQFF
cdr3_nt: TGTGCCTGCAGCTTGGATATCGGACTAGCCATGTGTGAACAGTTCTTC
d_call: TRBD2
v_call: TRBV11-2
j_call: TRBJ2-1
clone_size: NA

cdr3_aa: CSARPGGYSYEQYF
cdr3_nt: TGCAGTGCTAGACCGGGAGGCTACTCCTACGAGCAGTACTTC
d_call: TRBD2
v_call: TRBV20-1
j_call: TRBJ2-7
clone_size: NA

cdr3_aa: CASRSPRGQYF
cdr3_nt: TGTGCCAGTAGGTCCCCTCGGGGGCAGTACTTC
d_call: NA
v_call: TRBV19
j_call: TRBJ2-7
clone_size: NA

cdr3_aa: CATERVGEETQYF
cdr3_nt: TGTGCAACCGAACGTGTGGGAGAAGAGACCCAGTACTTC
d_call: NA
v_call: TRBV24-1
j_call: TRBJ2-5
clone_size: NA

cdr3_aa: CASSYTGEGAEAFF
cdr3_nt: TGTGCCAGCAGCTATACAGGTGAAGGGGCAGAAGCTTTCTTT
d_call: NA
v_call: TRBV6-1
j_call: TRBJ1-1
clone_size: many

cdr3_aa: CVGSTGLADYNEQFF
cdr3_nt: TGTGTCGGCAGCACAGGACTAGCGGACTACAATGAGCAGTTCTTC
d_call: TRBD2
v_call: TRBV7-8
j_call: TRBJ2-1
clone_size: NA

cdr3_aa: CSVKDTTHNEQFF
cdr3_nt: TGCAGCGTTAAAGATACTACCCACAATGAGCAGTTCTTC
d_call: NA
v_call: TRBV29-1
j_call: TRBJ2-1
clone_size: NA

cdr3_aa: CTSSDGTGGYQPQHF
cdr3_nt: TGTACCAGCAGTGACGGGACAGGGGGCTATCAGCCCCAGCATTTT
d_call: TRBD1
v_call: TRBV6-1
j_call: TRBJ1-5
clone_size: NA

cdr3_aa: CASSPGNSTLHF
cdr3_nt: TGCGCCAGCAGCCCCGGGAATTCAACCCTCCACTTT
d_call: NA
v_call: TRBV6-6
j_call: TRBJ1-6
clone_size: NA

cdr3_aa: CASSNPGRNIEAFF
cdr3_nt: TGTGCCAGTAGTAATCCGGGGAGGAACATTGAAGCTTTCTTT
d_call: NA
v_call: TRBV19
j_call: TRBJ1-1
clone_size: NA

cdr3_aa: CASSSILWTPRSARGRGTDTQYF
cdr3_nt: TGTGCCAGCAGCTCCATCCTCTGGACACCTCGTAGCGCGAGGGGTAGGGGCACAGATACGCAGTATTTT
d_call: NA
v_call: TRBV5-6
j_call: TRBJ2-3
clone_size: NA

cdr3_aa: CSVLGPLGTANTGELFF
cdr3_nt: TGCAGCGTCCTTGGCCCCCTCGGGACAGCGAACACCGGGGAACTGTTTTTT
d_call: TRBD1
v_call: TRBV29-1
j_call: TRBJ2-2
clone_size: NA

cdr3_aa: CSSTSRVGEYNEQFF
cdr3_nt: TGTTCCAGCACCTCGAGGGTTGGGGAGTACAATGAGCAGTTCTTC
d_call: NA
v_call: TRBV5-6
j_call: TRBJ2-1
clone_size: once

cdr3_aa: CANSPLSYEQFF
cdr3_nt: TGTGCCAACAGTCCACTTTCCTATGAGCAGTTCTTC
d_call: NA
v_call: TRBV12-3/TRBV12-4
j_call: TRBJ2-1
clone_size: NA

cdr3_aa: CASSYLDRGSGQPQHF
cdr3_nt: TGTGCCAGCAGTTACCTTGACCGGGGCTCGGGTCAGCCCCAGCATTTT
d_call: NA
v_call: TRBV6-6
j_call: TRBJ1-5
clone_size: many

cdr3_aa: CASSLDRGKLFF
cdr3_nt: TGTGCCAGCAGCTTAGATCGAGGAAAACTGTTTTTT
d_call: NA
v_call: TRBV7-9
j_call: TRBJ1-4
clone_size: many

cdr3_aa: CASSEEEGGNYEQYF
cdr3_nt: TGTGCCAGCAGTGAAGAGGAGGGGGGTAACTACGAGCAGTACTTC
d_call: NA
v_call: TRBV6-1
j_call: TRBJ2-7
clone_size: NA

cdr3_aa: CASNQTKGGYSGYTF
cdr3_nt: TGTGCCAGCAACCAAACGAAAGGAGGGTACAGCGGCTACACCTTC
d_call: NA
v_call: TRBV14
j_call: TRBJ1-2
clone_size: NA

cdr3_aa: CASSLLGQRAYEQYF
cdr3_nt: TGTGCCAGCAGCTTATTGGGACAGCGGGCTTACGAGCAGTACTTC
d_call: NA
v_call: TRBV11-2
j_call: TRBJ2-7
clone_size: once

cdr3_aa: CASSQVLVETGGLSF
cdr3_nt: TGTGCCAGCAGCCAAGTACTAGTTGAGACCGGGGGGCTGTCTTTT
d_call: NA
v_call: TRBV4-2
j_call: TRBJ2-2
clone_size: NA

cdr3_aa: CASSPYEGPPLHF
cdr3_nt: TGTGCCAGCAGCCCCTACGAGGGGCCACCCCTCCACTTT
d_call: NA
v_call: TRBV11-2
j_call: TRBJ1-6
clone_size: NA

cdr3_aa: CASSTLAGVGNEQFF
cdr3_nt: TGTGCCAGCAGCACCCTAGCGGGAGTAGGCAATGAGCAGTTCTTC
d_call: TRBD2
v_call: TRBV7-3
j_call: TRBJ2-1
clone_size: NA

cdr3_aa: CASSCRSGSSTDTQYF
cdr3_nt: TGTGCCAGCAGCTGTAGGAGCGGTTCTAGCACAGATACGCAGTATTTT
d_call: NA
v_call: TRBV12-3/TRBV12-4
j_call: TRBJ2-3
clone_size: NA

cdr3_aa: CVCNPTGTGGTIYF
cdr3_nt: TGTGTCTGCAACCCCACAGGCACTGGGGGTACCATATATTTT
d_call: NA
v_call: TRBV12-3/TRBV12-4
j_call: TRBJ1-3
clone_size: once